Listed below are T cell receptor beta chains from one sample, sequenced in a study of OX40 agonist ivuxolimab in advanced cancers. Assay used: immunoSEQ multiplex PCR; TCRdb lists only in-frame clones, some missing. The sample has 60,000 or so clones, more than 65% seen once. This specimen consisted of CD4+ or CD8+ T cells sorted from blood, obtained in a trial of the OX40 agonist ivuxolimab. All receptors come from an adult with an advanced solid tumor such as melanoma, head and neck, liver or kidney cancer. The CDR3 runs from the conserved cysteine through the conserved F or W. Fields, in order: clone size, V gene, J gene, D gene, CDR3 protein, CDR3 DNA. The D gene is left open where the match is weak. Expanded clones are given a class, and other clones once, few, many or no size at all.

clone_size: .; v_call: TRBV6-5; j_call: TRBJ2-2; d_call: TRBD2; cdr3_aa: CASSYSASGYTGELFF; cdr3_nt: TGTGCCAGCAGTTACTCGGCTAGCGGATACACCGGGGAGCTGTTTTTT
clone_size: few; v_call: TRBV7-8; j_call: TRBJ2-3; d_call: TRBD2; cdr3_aa: CASSLGEGAGGPWDTQYF; cdr3_nt: TGTGCCAGCAGCTTAGGGGAGGGAGCGGGAGGGCCTTGGGATACGCAGTATTTT
clone_size: .; v_call: TRBV5-6; j_call: TRBJ1-6; d_call: .; cdr3_aa: CASSLPGADNSPLHF; cdr3_nt: TGTGCCAGCAGCTTGCCCGGGGCCGATAATTCACCCCTCCACTTT
clone_size: .; v_call: TRBV5-1; j_call: TRBJ1-2; d_call: .; cdr3_aa: CASSLSGLIEPGYSYTF; cdr3_nt: TGCGCCAGCAGCTTGTCCGGACTCATCGAGCCCGGCTATAGCTACACCTTC
clone_size: .; v_call: TRBV28; j_call: TRBJ1-1; d_call: .; cdr3_aa: CASGGGLGTEAFF; cdr3_nt: TGTGCCAGCGGAGGGGGGTTGGGAACTGAAGCTTTCTTT
clone_size: .; v_call: TRBV6-5; j_call: TRBJ2-1; d_call: .; cdr3_aa: CASSYSFTREQFF; cdr3_nt: TGTGCCAGCAGTTACTCTTTCACTCGCGAGCAGTTCTTC
clone_size: .; v_call: TRBV18; j_call: TRBJ1-1; d_call: TRBD1; cdr3_aa: CASSPPGGENTEAFF; cdr3_nt: TGTGCCAGCTCACCACCAGGGGGCGAGAACACTGAAGCTTTCTTT
clone_size: .; v_call: TRBV19; j_call: TRBJ1-2; d_call: .; cdr3_aa: CASTSGEYGYTF; cdr3_nt: TGTGCCAGTACTTCAGGGGAGTATGGCTACACCTTC
clone_size: .; v_call: TRBV5-6; j_call: TRBJ1-2; d_call: .; cdr3_aa: CATAAAANYGYTF; cdr3_nt: TGTGCCACCGCGGCGGCGGCTAACTATGGCTACACCTTC
clone_size: .; v_call: TRBV5-1; j_call: TRBJ2-6; d_call: TRBD1; cdr3_aa: CASSLTGAGIRANVLTF; cdr3_nt: TGCGCCAGCAGCTTGACAGGGGCCGGAATTCGGGCCAACGTCCTGACTTTC
clone_size: .; v_call: TRBV18; j_call: TRBJ2-2; d_call: .; cdr3_aa: CASSPARANTGELFF; cdr3_nt: TGTGCCAGCTCACCGGCCAGGGCGAACACCGGGGAGCTGTTTTTT
clone_size: .; v_call: TRBV2; j_call: TRBJ1-6; d_call: .; cdr3_aa: CAKGVGDNSPLHF; cdr3_nt: TGTGCCAAGGGCGTTGGAGATAATTCACCCCTCCACTTT
clone_size: once; v_call: TRBV28; j_call: TRBJ1-4; d_call: TRBD1; cdr3_aa: CASSFRRDSSITNEKLFF; cdr3_nt: TGTGCCAGCAGTTTCCGAAGGGACAGTTCGATAACTAATGAAAAACTGTTTTTT
clone_size: .; v_call: TRBV15; j_call: TRBJ2-3; d_call: .; cdr3_aa: CATSRDLSRTDTQYF; cdr3_nt: TGTGCCACCAGCAGAGACCTTTCCCGCACAGATACGCAGTATTTT
clone_size: .; v_call: TRBV4-1; j_call: TRBJ2-1; d_call: TRBD2; cdr3_aa: CASSLRTSGTYNEQFF; cdr3_nt: TGCGCCAGCAGCCTCAGGACTAGCGGAACCTACAATGAGCAGTTCTTC